This TCR beta chain was sequenced for a study of neurological immune-mediated disorders. Broader study findings: None of the CDR3 amino acid sequences of expanded clones recurred across subjects, suggesting private repertoires in all groups. Expansion of TCR clones was greatest in HTLV-1-associated myelopathy and smallest in multiple sclerosis, where it fell below that of healthy controls.

This clonotype was counted many times. Its antigen is unidentified. Unsorted libraries were prepared from 2 million PBMCs held at -80 C. TCRdb reprocessed the 5' RACE reads with MiXCR, giving one entry per CDR3 protein. The sample has tens of thousands of distinct CDR3 sequences, approximately 10% seen once. CDR1 and CDR2 from the germline V gene are SGHAT and FQNNGV. Germline trimming cut 5 bases from V and 5 bases from J; bases unmatched to any gene: 8. This CDR3 is built from 15 residues. The chain uses TRBV11-2 and TRBJ1-4, with 7 bases that match TRBD1. The TCR originated in a man in his forties in good health. The specimen sequenced was PBMCs. CDR3 protein: CASSTKTGRNEKLFF. In nucleotides, the CDR3 is TGTGCCAGCAGCACCAAGACAGGGAGGAATGAAAAACTGTTTTTT. Full variable domain (outside the CDR3, taken from reference TRBV11-2 and TRBJ1-4): EAGVAQSPRYKIIEKRQSVAFWCNPISGHATLYWYQQILGQGPKLLIQFQNNGVVDDSQLPKDRFSAERLKGVDSTLKIQPAKLEDSAVYLCASSTKTGRNEKLFFGSGTQLSVL.